This T cell receptor beta chain is drawn from a study of blood T cell repertoires in COVID-19. The V end lost 2 bases, the J end lost 3 bases, and 12 bases lay between the germline ends. The CDR3 runs to 15 residues. CDR1 SGHNT and CDR2 YENEEA come from the germline V gene. In the source study's methods: Reference gene primer amplification in the assay estimated nucleated cell counts. Measured with immunoSEQ multiplex PCR; TCRdb has only the in-frame clones, and not every one. V and J calls and clone size are as listed in that table; D and trimming were resolved from the DNA. In the table there are around 260,000 clones, roughly 90% of which are singletons.

Sequenced input: peripheral blood. This sequence originates from a middle-aged woman who had recovered from COVID-19. This chain uses TRBV11-3 with TRBJ2-3; tentative D call: TRBD2 (5 bases). CDR3 nucleotide sequence: TGTGCCAGCAGCTTAACGGGAAGTCTTACAGATACGCAGTATTTT. This codes for CASSLTGSLTDTQYF. Full variable domain (missing parts from reference TRBV11-3 and TRBJ2-3): EAGVVQSPRYKIIEKKQPVAFWCNPISGHNTLYWYLQNLGQGPELLIRYENEEAVDDSQLPKDRFSAERLKGVDSTLKIQPAELGDSAVYLCASSLTGSLTDTQYFGPGTRLTVL.